Each of the 27 T cell receptor beta chains below was sequenced from the same sample in a study of T-cell reconstitution after alpha-beta-depleted transplantation in children. As it was prepared, the TCRbeta library received unique molecular identifiers. From the PCR reads, TCRdb called clonotypes with MiXCR, one entry per CDR3 protein. The sample gives 700,000 to 950,000 distinct CDR3 sequences, roughly 16% of which show up once; roughly 4.8% is in the top ten. The sequenced sample was PBMCs, mostly from graft donor cells, obtained 360 days after TCRalphabeta/CD19-depleted stem cell transplant. The receptors originated from a male patient under 18 who had a stem cell transplant for acute lymphoblastic leukemia, so the T cells may come from the graft donor.

The chain is built from TRBV5-1 and TRBJ1-2; 7 nucleotides agree with TRBD1. CDR3 length equals 13 residues. V shed 0 bases, J shed 8 bases, and the junction held 4 bases outside the gene matches. The germline CDR1 and CDR2 sequences are SGHRS and YFSETQ. The CDR3 is CASSLVGGEGYTF. CDR3 sequence (DNA): TGCGCCAGCAGCTTGGTAGGGGGCGAGGGCTACACCTTC.

This clonotype was seen ten or more times. The chain has TRBV12-3 or TRBV12-4 and TRBJ2-2; the D is unclear. The CDR3 has 11 residues. Trimming cost V 7 bases and J 6 bases, with 6 bases left between them. The DNA for the CDR3 is TGTGCCAGCAAGAGACCCGGGGAGCTGTTTTTT. Encoded protein: CASKRPGELFF.

In this sample, this clonotype turned up many times. The chain employs TRBV29-1 and TRBJ2-7; 10 bases are shared with TRBD1. CDR1 and CDR2 from the germline V gene are SQVTM and ANQGSEA. Trimming took 4 bases from V and 2 from J; bases not matched to a gene: 5. There are 14 residues in the CDR3. The CDR3 sequence is CSVGGQGMTYEQYF. The CDR3 region has the DNA TGCAGCGTTGGGGGACAGGGGATGACCTACGAGCAGTACTTC.

In this sample, this clonotype turned up many times. The genes are TRBV14 and TRBJ2-1, with 7 nucleotides matching TRBD2. CDR1 is SGHDN and CDR2 is FVKESK in the germline V gene. The J segment lost 2 bases and the V segment lost 1 base, leaving 5 bases of the junction unmatched. CDR3 size: 16 residues. CDR3 bases: TGTGCCAGCAGCCAAGGCGGGAGAATCACCTACAATGAGCAGTTCTTC. Translated: CASSQGGRITYNEQFF.

The chain couples TRBV28 to TRBJ1-1, with 8 bases fitting TRBD1. Germline loops: CDR1 MDHEN, CDR2 SYDVKM. The CDR3 extends over 15 amino acids. Germline trimming cut 4 bases from V and 3 bases from J; bases unmatched to any gene: 7. The CDR3 DNA sequence: TGTGCCAGCAGTTCCGCCGGGACAGGTTACACTGAAGCTTTCTTT. Translating gives CASSSAGTGYTEAFF.

This rearrangement joins TRBV7-9 to TRBJ2-2; perhaps D is TRBD1 or TRBD2 (6 bases each). Trimming took 7 bases from V and 6 from J, leaving 21 bases between them. The CDR3 sequence is 16 residues long. In germline, CDR1 is SEHNR, CDR2 FQNEAQ (reference sequence). The CDR3 reads CASTHGRTGGSGELFF. The CDR3 DNA follows: TGTGCCAGCACCCATGGCCGTACCGGGGGCTCCGGGGAGCTGTTTTTT.

This clonotype turned up a few times. V gene TRBV18 combines with J gene TRBJ1-1; weak D call: TRBD1 (5 bases). Per the germline V gene, CDR1 is KGHSH and CDR2 is LQKENI. The CDR3 totals 15 residues. V lost 0 bases, J lost 4 bases, and 12 bases lay in between. CDR3 sequence (DNA): TGTGCCAGCTCACCACCGCGGTGGGGGAGCACTGAAGCTTTCTTT. Protein: CASSPPRWGSTEAFF.

The sample holds a few counts of this clonotype. This rearrangement joins TRBV18 to TRBJ2-7; either TRBD1 or TRBD2 may fit D (5 bases each). CDR1 is KGHSH, CDR2 LQKENI, per germline. The CDR3 has 14 amino acids. V shed 5 bases and J shed 7 bases, with 18 bases lying between them. The CDR3 here is CASSSMAGTGEQYF. CDR3 DNA: TGTGCCAGCTCAAGCATGGCAGGGACGGGAGAGCAGTACTTC.

In its sample, this clonotype was seen many times. The V and J genes are TRBV7-2 and TRBJ2-3; TRBD2 aligns across 9 bases. Per germline, CDR1 SGHTA and CDR2 FQGNSA. The CDR3 sequence is 16 residues long. After removal of 2 bases from V and 4 bases from J, the junction contained 7 bases not matched to a gene. CDR3 DNA sequence: TGTGCCAGCAGCTTAAGGCTAGCGGGAAACGCAGATACGCAGTATTTT. Its protein product is CASSLRLAGNADTQYF.

Written as DNA, the CDR3 is TGCGCCAGCAAACGGTACAGGCTCTACGAGCAGTACTTC. Amino acids: CASKRYRLYEQYF. The chain employs TRBV10-2 and TRBJ2-7, with D perhaps TRBD1 (5 bases). The CDR3 has 13 amino acids. V lost 7 bases, J lost 3 bases, and 13 bases lay in between. Germline CDR1 reads WSHSY; CDR2 reads SAAADI.

The chain joins TRBV4-1 to TRBJ2-2; D gene unclear. The germline V and J ends were trimmed by 1 base and 5 bases, with 20 bases remaining between them. The germline CDR1 and CDR2 sequences are MGHRA and YSYEKL. The length of the CDR3 is 18 residues. The CDR3 sequence: CASSQGTVKVVGTGELFF. The CDR3 bases are TGCGCCAGCAGCCAAGGGACGGTCAAGGTCGTCGGGACCGGGGAGCTGTTTTTT.

This clonotype appeared a few times. This chain connects TRBV7-9 to TRBJ2-5; 8 bases line up with TRBD1. Germline trimming cut 4 bases from V and 3 bases from J; bases unmatched to any gene: 4. Germline CDR1 and CDR2: SEHNR and FQNEAQ (reference sequence). The CDR3 is made up of 14 amino acids. The CDR3 DNA follows: TGTGCCAGCAGCTCCCCAGGGGGCAAAGAGACCCAGTACTTC. As protein: CASSSPGGKETQYF.

A few counts support this clonotype. The J gene is TRBJ2-7, the V gene TRBV11-1; TRBD2 agrees at 12 bases. Losses at the gene ends were 2 bases for V and 0 bases for J; bases not matched to a gene: 8. The germline gives CDR1 SGHAT, CDR2 FQDESV (reference sequence). This CDR3 has 18 residues. CDR3 residues: CASSLSSGRAGGSYEQYF. As DNA, the CDR3 is TGTGCCAGCAGCTTATCTAGCGGGAGGGCCGGCGGCTCCTACGAGCAGTACTTC.

The CDR3 spells CASTTGTSGNTIYF. Written as DNA, the CDR3 is TGTGCCAGTACCACAGGGACCTCTGGAAACACCATATATTTT. J is TRBJ1-3 and V is TRBV19; possibly TRBD1 for D (6 bases). V was trimmed by 7 bases and J by 0 bases, leaving 10 bases between them. This CDR3 is 14 amino acids long. Germline CDR1 LNHDA, CDR2 SQIVND (reference sequence).

V gene TRBV6-1 combines with J gene TRBJ2-5; 10 bases line up with TRBD2. Germline V gene data show CDR1 as MNHNS and CDR2 as SASEGT. The trim removed 8 bases at V and 5 bases at J, leaving 8 bases unmatched. The CDR3 is 14 amino acids. As DNA, the CDR3 is TGTGCCAGCTCCGATAGCGGGAGGTTGGAGACCCAGTACTTC. Encoded protein: CASSDSGRLETQYF.

V usage is TRBV5-1 and J usage is TRBJ2-1, with D unresolved. This CDR3 is built from 14 residues. CDR1 is SGHRS and CDR2 is YFSETQ in the germline V gene. Trimming took off 7 bases at V and 3 bases at J, with 14 bases between the two ends. CDR3 amino acids: CASANSLSYNEQFF. The DNA of the CDR3 is TGCGCCAGCGCCAACTCCCTTAGCTACAATGAGCAGTTCTTC.

The rearrangement links TRBV12-3 or TRBV12-4 to TRBJ1-2, with D perhaps TRBD1 (5 bases). Trimming cost V 7 bases and J 1 base, with 13 bases left between them. The CDR3 contains 14 residues. CDR3 coding DNA: TGTGCCAGCAAAAGGACATACCTTAACTATGGCTACACCTTC. Its translation is CASKRTYLNYGYTF.

This clonotype was counted ten times or more. The junction and the germline gene differ at one end; a read error may be behind it. The chain combines TRBV5-1 with TRBJ2-7, with D possibly matching TRBD1 (6 bases). Germline lookup yields CDR1 SGHRS and CDR2 YFSETQ. The CDR3 has 14 amino acids. CDR3 DNA: TGTGCCAGCAGCTTGGCAGGGGCTTCCTACGAGCAGTACTTC. This codes for CASSLAGASYEQYF.

This clonotype was seen a handful of times. The rearrangement uses TRBV7-9 and TRBJ2-2, with D perhaps TRBD2 (6 bases). Per the germline V gene, CDR1 is SEHNR and CDR2 is FQNEAQ (reference sequence). The CDR3 loop spans 17 amino acids. V lost 4 bases to trimming and J lost 6 bases, with 21 bases between them. In DNA form, the CDR3 reads TGTGCCAGCAGCTCGATAGCGGTTCTTAAAGGGGCCGGGGAGCTGTTTTTT. Amino acid sequence: CASSSIAVLKGAGELFF.

This clonotype was seen more than once but under ten times. The genes are TRBV3-1 and TRBJ2-7; tentative D call: TRBD2 (5 bases). Germline V gene sequence: CDR1 LGHDT, CDR2 YNNKEL (reference sequence). The CDR3 is made up of 13 amino acids. The V gene lost 4 bases and the J gene lost 3 bases, with 10 bases spanning the gap. CDR3 loop: CASSPGFGYEQYF. The CDR3, as DNA: TGTGCCAGCAGCCCGGGATTCGGCTACGAGCAGTACTTC.

This clonotype was counted only a few times. The chain employs TRBV5-1 and TRBJ2-3; perhaps TRBD2 as D (5 bases). Per germline, CDR1 SGHRS and CDR2 YFSETQ. The CDR3 has 16 residues. Trimming shortened V by 4 bases and J by 0 bases, and 15 bases separated the two germline ends. CDR3 protein: CASSPYPRDSTDTQYF. In DNA, the CDR3 is TGCGCCAGCAGCCCCTACCCGAGGGATAGCACAGATACGCAGTATTTT.

This clonotype has more than one count but fewer than ten. The chain uses TRBV29-1 and TRBJ2-7; 10 positions match TRBD1. Trimming at V came to 6 bases and at J to 6 bases, leaving 5 bases not matched to a gene. The CDR3 is 12 amino acids. CDR1 and CDR2 from the germline V gene are SQVTM and ANQGSEA. The CDR3 loop is CSVRGTGVEQYF. DNA of the CDR3: TGCAGCGTCCGAGGGACAGGGGTCGAGCAGTACTTC.

This clonotype was seen many times. One end of the junction does not line up with germline, which may come from a read error. The chain couples TRBV29-1 to TRBJ2-3; tentatively, D is TRBD2 (6 bases). The CDR3 is 14 residues long. Germline V gives CDR1 SQVTM, CDR2 ANQGSEA. The CDR3 region is CSAQAGTYTDTQYF. The DNA of the CDR3 is TGCAGCGCCCAGGCGGGGACCTACACAGACACGCAGTATTTT.

This clonotype came up a few times. The rearrangement joins TRBV5-6 to TRBJ2-7; no firm D call. V dropped 0 bases and J dropped 1 base, with 14 bases sitting between them. Germline V lookup: CDR1 SGHDT, CDR2 YYEEEE. The CDR3 is 16 residues long. CDR3 loop: CASSLDPFSRSYEQYF. In DNA form, the CDR3 reads TGTGCCAGCAGCTTGGACCCTTTTTCAAGGTCCTACGAGCAGTACTTC. Drawing the rest from reference TRBV5-6 and TRBJ2-7, the complete variable domain is DAGVTQSPTHLIKTRGQQVTLRCSPKSGHDTVSWYQQALGQGPQFIFQYYEEEERQRGNFPDRFSGHQFPNYSSELNVNALLLGDSALYLCASSLDPFSRSYEQYFGPGTRLTVT.

The table lists this clonotype with a few counts. The rearrangement links TRBV5-1 to TRBJ2-1; D not resolved. In germline, CDR1 is SGHRS, CDR2 YFSETQ. Between the trimmed V and J ends, which lost 6 bases and 3 bases, there was a span of 16 bases. The CDR3 covers 15 residues. CDR3 coding DNA: TGCGCCAGCAACATAGTCCCGACATACTACAATGAGCAGTTCTTC. Translation gives CASNIVPTYYNEQFF.

This clonotype has more than one count but fewer than ten. The rearrangement joins TRBV29-1 to TRBJ1-2; no clear D. The V end was cut by 7 bases, the J end by 8 bases, with 8 bases between. CDR1 is SQVTM and CDR2 is ANQGSEA in the germline V gene. The CDR3 is 9 amino acids. The CDR3, as DNA: TGCAGCGACAGACACGGCTACACCTTC. It codes for CSDRHGYTF.

This chain joins TRBV7-2 and TRBJ2-1, with D tentatively TRBD2 (6 bases). Germline CDR1 reads SGHTA; CDR2 reads FQGNSA. Trimming stripped 2 bases from V and 6 bases from J, with 14 bases between. There are 15 residues in the CDR3. The CDR3 loop is CASSLRGGAANEQFF. In DNA form, the CDR3 reads TGTGCCAGCAGCTTAAGGGGCGGGGCGGCCAATGAGCAGTTCTTC.